The T cell receptor beta chain under discussion was sequenced for a study of cytomegalovirus exposure and HLA in healthy donors. The V gene's germline CDR1 is MNHEY and CDR2 SVGAGI. The CDR3 runs 14 residues. Trimming cost V 0 bases and J 5 bases; bases outside gene matches: 2. A multiplex PCR was run with 60 Vbeta primers and 13 Jbeta primers. Generated by immunoSEQ multiplex PCR, the TCRdb table keeps only in-frame clones and is missing some. Of approximately 100,000 clones listed, 79% are singletons. The chain has TRBV6-5 and TRBJ1-1, with 8 bases aligning to TRBD1. Sequenced material: PBMCs. The source of this sequence is a woman aged 40 to 50 in good health and CMV-seronegative. This chain's CDR3 is CASSYSQGATEAFF. The CDR3 DNA sequence: TGTGCCAGCAGTTACTCGCAGGGGGCTACTGAAGCTTTCTTT.